The 6 T cell receptor beta chains presented below share a single source sample, sequenced in a study of blood T cell repertoires in COVID-19. Clones were read by immunoSEQ multiplex PCR, and TCRdb kept only the in-frame ones, dropping some. The table lists more than 110,000 clones, roughly 90% of them singletons. Material for sequencing was peripheral blood. The receptor source for this set is a man in his fifties or sixties with active or convalescent COVID-19.

The chain is built from TRBV18 and TRBJ1-1, with TRBD1 as a possible D gene (6 bases). Germline V lookup: CDR1 KGHSH, CDR2 LQKENI. V dropped 0 bases and J dropped 1 base, with 15 bases sitting between them. The CDR3 has 17 residues. The CDR3 loop reads CASSPPGGGAWNTEAFF. CDR3 sequence (DNA): TGTGCCAGCTCACCACCCGGCGGGGGCGCGTGGAACACTGAAGCTTTCTTT.

This chain uses TRBV24-1 with TRBJ2-2; TRBD2 aligns across 10 bases. CDR3 length equals 18 residues. The germline V gene has CDR1 KGHDR and CDR2 SFDVKD. The V segment lost 2 bases and the J segment 0 bases; nucleotides outside the gene matches: 5. The CDR3 region has the DNA TGTGCCACCAGTGATTCCACTAGCGGGGACTCGAACACCGGGGAGCTGTTTTTT. Translating gives CATSDSTSGDSNTGELFF.

The rearrangement joins TRBV10-1 to TRBJ1-1, with D possibly matching TRBD1 (6 bases). CDR3 size: 16 residues. CDR1 and CDR2 from the germline V gene are WNHNN and SYGVQD (reference sequence). With 2 bases removed from V and 0 bases from J, the gap between germline ends came to 13 bases. CDR3 sequence (DNA): TGCGCCAGCAGTGAGCCCAAGGACAGCTTGAACACTGAAGCTTTCTTT. This gives the protein CASSEPKDSLNTEAFF.

This chain links TRBV5-5 with TRBJ2-7; D is undetermined. CDR1 SGHKS and CDR2 YYEKEE come from the germline V gene (reference sequence). V lost 1 base, J lost 5 bases, and 16 bases lay in between. The CDR3 has 15 residues. The CDR3 region is CASSLIDPVGDEQYF. CDR3 in DNA: TGTGCCAGCAGCTTGATAGACCCGGTGGGCGACGAGCAGTACTTC.

This rearrangement joins TRBV21-1 to TRBJ2-1; TRBD2 is taken as the D call from the table, unchecked against the DNA. TRBV21-1 is described as a pseudogene. This CDR3 comprises 17 residues. DNA for the CDR3: TGTGCCAGCAGCAAAGGCACGTTCGGTCCTACCGACAATGAGCAGTTCTTC. This translates into CASSKGTFGPTDNEQFF.

This rearrangement joins TRBV27 to TRBJ1-4, with D maybe TRBD1 (5 bases). This CDR3 is built from 16 residues. The V end lost 2 bases, the J end lost 7 bases, and 17 bases lay between the germline ends. Germline V lookup: CDR1 MNHEY, CDR2 SMNVEV (reference sequence). The CDR3 coding sequence is TGTGCCAGCAGTTTAAAATTCAGGGTTAGCGGTGAAAAACTGTTTTTT. Protein: CASSLKFRVSGEKLFF.